This TCR beta chain came from a study of cytomegalovirus exposure and HLA in healthy donors. Whole-study results and caveats: Association of approximately 16,000 TCR beta sequences with HLA alleles was found at 0.05 false discovery rate in a later analysis.

The germline CDR1 and CDR2 sequences are MGHRA and YSYEKL. V shed 0 bases, J shed 4 bases, and the junction held 2 bases outside the gene matches. The CDR3 is 15 residues long. Vbeta (60) and Jbeta (13) primers were used in the PCR. Measured with immunoSEQ multiplex PCR; TCRdb has only the in-frame clones, and not every one. The repertoire holds roughly 95,000 clones, with roughly four fifths as singletons. With respect to this clone: Its cognate antigen is unknown.

This receptor was taken from a young man in good health and CMV-seropositive. The chain combines TRBV4-1 with TRBJ2-7; 11 bases fit TRBD1. Sequencing used PBMCs. CDR3 sequence: CASSQEDRGQYEQYF. As DNA, the CDR3 is TGCGCCAGCAGCCAAGAGGACAGGGGGCAGTACGAGCAGTACTTC.